A single sample gave rise to the 16 T cell receptor beta chains below, sequenced in a study of CD8 T cells in ankylosing spondylitis. Via MiXCR, TCRdb re-called the 5' RACE reads, giving one row per CDR3 protein. This sample has 200,000 to 250,000 distinct CDR3 sequences, with around 10% found just once. The sequenced sample was blood, either unsorted or a sorted T cell fraction (not recorded which). The receptors here all came from a male donor with ankylosing spondylitis or in good health (not recorded which).

The chain employs TRBV2 and TRBJ2-1; tentative D call: TRBD1 (7 bases). V lost 3 bases to trimming and J lost 15 bases, with 18 bases between them. Germline values: CDR1 SNHLY, CDR2 FYNNEI. The CDR3 contains 13 residues. CDR3 amino acids: CASSEESLQGGFF. The CDR3 DNA reads TGTGCCAGCAGTGAGGAATCCTTGCAGGGGGGGTTCTTC.

V is TRBV29-1 and J is TRBJ2-7; 7 nucleotides match TRBD2. The germline gives CDR1 SQVTM, CDR2 ANQGSEA. CDR3 length: 13 residues. V lost 1 base and J lost 6; bases outside the gene matches: 6. CDR3 sequence: CSVEAWGGGEQYF. As DNA, the CDR3 is TGCAGCGTTGAAGCGTGGGGGGGGGGCGAGCAGTACTTC.

This clonotype was recorded many times. CDR3 in DNA: TGCGCCAGCAGCTTGGAAAACTCCTACAATGAGCAGTTCTTC. The encoded protein is CASSLENSYNEQFF. The gene calls are TRBV5-1 and TRBJ2-1; no definite D call. Looked up from germline, CDR1 is SGHRS and CDR2 is YFSETQ. This CDR3 contains 14 residues. V lost 0 bases, J lost 0 bases, and 4 bases lay in between. The full variable domain, with the rest looked up from reference TRBV5-1 and TRBJ2-1, is KAGVTQTPRYLIKTRGQQVTLSCSPISGHRSVSWYQQTPGQGLQFLFEYFSETQRNKGNFPGRFSGRQFSNSRSEMNVSTLELGDSALYLCASSLENSYNEQFFGPGTRLTVL.

The gene calls are TRBV5-1 and TRBJ2-2; TRBD1 might be the D (5 bases). Germline V gene sequence: CDR1 SGHRS, CDR2 YFSETQ. The length of the CDR3 is 14 residues. Trimming stripped 4 bases from V and 3 bases from J, with 10 bases between. For the CDR3, the DNA is TGCGCCAGCAGCAGGGGCTTCGACACCGGGGAGCTGTTTTTT. Residues: CASSRGFDTGELFF. Supplemented by reference TRBV5-1 and TRBJ2-2, the full variable domain reads KAGVTQTPRYLIKTRGQQVTLSCSPISGHRSVSWYQQTPGQGLQFLFEYFSETQRNKGNFPGRFSGRQFSNSRSEMNVSTLELGDSALYLCASSRGFDTGELFFGEGSRLTVL.

The rearrangement links TRBV5-4 to TRBJ2-3; D gene uncertain. This CDR3 is built from 13 residues. The V end was cut by 1 base, the J end by 6 bases, with 9 bases between. Germline CDR1 SGHNT, CDR2 YYREEE (reference sequence). The CDR3 spells CASSLNPADTQYF. CDR3 coding DNA: TGTGCCAGCAGCTTGAACCCCGCGGATACGCAGTATTTT. The full variable domain, completed using reference TRBV5-4 and TRBJ2-3, is ETGVTQSPTHLIKTRGQQVTLRCSSQSGHNTVSWYQQALGQGPQFIFQYYREEENGRGNFPPRFSGLQFPNYSSELNVNALELDDSALYLCASSLNPADTQYFGPGTRLTVL.

In this sample, this clonotype turned up many times. The rearrangement uses TRBV29-1 and TRBJ2-1; TRBD1 matches at 8 bases. The V gene end was trimmed by 1 base and the J gene end by 0 bases; junction bases not matched to a gene: 11. Germline V gene lookup returns CDR1 SQVTM and CDR2 ANQGSEA. The length of the CDR3 is 18 residues. The CDR3 here is CSVEGQGLGFGSYNEQFF. The CDR3 region has the DNA TGCAGCGTTGAAGGACAGGGGCTCGGTTTTGGCTCCTACAATGAGCAGTTCTTC.

At least ten counts were recorded for this clonotype. The chain has TRBV10-3 and TRBJ2-1; the match to TRBD2 covers 7 bases. Germline lookup yields CDR1 ENHRY and CDR2 SYGVKD. The CDR3 has 15 residues. The V segment lost 3 bases and the J segment 4 bases; nucleotides outside the gene matches: 6. CDR3 in amino acids: CAISEAGSSYNEQFF. As DNA, the CDR3 is TGTGCCATCAGTGAAGCGGGAAGCTCTTACAATGAGCAGTTCTTC.

This clonotype was seen ten or more times. The V gene is TRBV11-1, the J gene TRBJ2-3, with D perhaps matching TRBD2 (6 bases). Germline V gene data show CDR1 as SGHAT and CDR2 as FQDESV (reference sequence). This CDR3 is built from 16 residues. The V end was cut by 5 bases, the J end by 4 bases, with 19 bases between. The CDR3 DNA reads TGTGCCAGCAGCGCCGGGACTTACAACCCTTCAGATACGCAGTATTTT. It codes for CASSAGTYNPSDTQYF.

This clonotype has just a few counts. The chain has TRBV9 and TRBJ2-2; 10 bases fit TRBD2. This CDR3 is 13 amino acids long. Per germline, CDR1 SGDLS and CDR2 YYNGEE. V gave up 3 bases and J gave up 8 bases; unmatched junction bases: 1. The CDR3 bases are TGTGCCAGCAGCGCGACTAGCGGGGGGGAGCTGTTTTTT. Protein: CASSATSGGELFF.

This clonotype was counted ten times or more. The chain recombines TRBV20-1 with TRBJ1-5; no clear D gene. This CDR3 is 14 amino acids long. Germline lookup yields CDR1 DFQATT and CDR2 SNEGSKA (reference sequence). The V gene lost 2 bases and the J gene lost 2 bases, with 10 bases spanning the gap. The CDR3 protein is CSARKAIGNQPQHF. In DNA, the CDR3 is TGCAGTGCTAGAAAGGCGATAGGCAATCAGCCCCAGCATTTT.

As concerns this clonotype: Relative to the germline gene, one junction end is altered; a read error may explain this. The rearrangement uses TRBV10-1 and TRBJ2-7; 7 bases are a match to TRBD1. CDR1 and CDR2 from the germline V gene are WNHNN and SYGVQD (reference sequence). This CDR3 comprises 15 residues. CDR3 loop: CASRNRGLCSYEQCF. CDR3 coding DNA: TGCGCCAGCAGGAACAGGGGCCTCTGCTCCTACGAGCAGTGCTTC.

The chain links TRBV11-1 to TRBJ2-3; D gene unclear. V was trimmed by 5 bases and J by 8 bases, leaving 11 bases between them. Germline values: CDR1 SGHAT, CDR2 FQDESV (reference sequence). CDR3 length equals 12 residues. The CDR3 protein is CASSHPRGTQYF. CDR3 sequence (DNA): TGTGCCAGCAGCCACCCACGCGGTACGCAGTATTTT.

In this sample, this clonotype turned up many times. DNA for the CDR3: TGTGCCAGCAGTCCCAGGGACGGGGAAATGGGTACGCAGTATTTT. As protein: CASSPRDGEMGTQYF. The J gene is TRBJ2-3, the V gene TRBV12-3 or TRBV12-4; D tentatively fits TRBD1 or TRBD2 (5 bases each). This CDR3 is built from 15 residues. V was clipped by 5 bases and J by 8 bases, with 20 bases between them.

This sequence joins TRBV5-6 and TRBJ2-1, with 11 bases matching TRBD2. The CDR3 is 17 residues long. Germline CDR1 SGHDT, CDR2 YYEEEE. J gave up 4 bases and V 3 bases, and 9 bases lay outside the gene matches. This CDR3 reads CASSWDTSGRKYNEQFF. The CDR3 region has the DNA TGTGCCAGCAGCTGGGACACTAGCGGGAGAAAGTACAATGAGCAGTTCTTC.

This clonotype occurred once. The rearrangement links TRBV28 to TRBJ1-2; D is unclear. CDR3 length: 15 residues. Germline values: CDR1 MDHEN, CDR2 SYDVKM. The V end was cut by 6 bases, the J end by 1 base, with 15 bases between. This CDR3 is CASSSLWEINYGYTF. The DNA for the CDR3 is TGTGCCAGCAGCTCCCTCTGGGAGATTAACTATGGCTACACCTTC.

The genes are TRBV20-1 and TRBJ2-7; D call uncertain. Trimming left V 3 bases short and J 4 bases short, with 13 bases between. Per the germline V gene, CDR1 is DFQATT and CDR2 is SNEGSKA (reference sequence). This CDR3 spans 13 amino acids. CDR3 loop: CSASGAAEYEQYF. For the CDR3, the DNA is TGCAGTGCTAGCGGTGCCGCCGAGTACGAGCAGTACTTC.